This T cell receptor beta chain was sequenced during a study of T cell responses to AZD1222 COVID-19 vaccine. The repertoire was sequenced with immunoSEQ multiplex PCR; TCRdb's copy has only in-frame clones and lacks some. This table holds some 150,000 clones, roughly 90% found once. This CDR3 spans 13 amino acids. Trimming took off 3 bases at V and 5 bases at J, with 10 bases between the two ends. Germline V gene lookup returns CDR1 ENHRY and CDR2 SYGVKD. This clone was seen a single time. This sequence was found in an adult who received the AZD1222 COVID-19 vaccine. The V call is TRBV10-3, the J call TRBJ1-1; perhaps TRBD1 as D (5 bases). The sample here was peripheral blood, taken 28 days after the second AZD1222 dose. CDR3 DNA: TGTGCCATCAGTGACAGGGTCTCGACTGAAGCTTTCTTT. Protein: CAISDRVSTEAFF.